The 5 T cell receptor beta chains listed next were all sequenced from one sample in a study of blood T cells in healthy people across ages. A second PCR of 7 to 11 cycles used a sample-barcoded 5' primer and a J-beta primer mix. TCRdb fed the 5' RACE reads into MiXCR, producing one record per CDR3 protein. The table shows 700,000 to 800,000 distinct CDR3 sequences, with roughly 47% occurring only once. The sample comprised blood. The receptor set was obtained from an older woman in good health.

CDR3 loop: CAWGASYNEQFF. CDR3 in DNA: TGTGCCTGGGGGGCCTCCTACAATGAGCAGTTCTTC. The chain carries TRBV30 and TRBJ2-1, with D tentatively TRBD1 (5 bases). The germline V and J ends were trimmed by 5 bases and 0 bases, with 5 bases remaining between them. This CDR3 is 12 amino acids long. CDR1 GTSNPN and CDR2 SVGIG come from the germline V gene (reference sequence).

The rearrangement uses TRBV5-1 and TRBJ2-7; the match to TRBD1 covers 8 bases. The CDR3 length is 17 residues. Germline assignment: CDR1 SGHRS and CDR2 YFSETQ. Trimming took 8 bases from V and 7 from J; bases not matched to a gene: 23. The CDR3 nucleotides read TGCGCCAGTAGCCCGAGCAGGACAGGGACGAGTGCGAATGAGCAGTACTTC. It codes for CASSPSRTGTSANEQYF.

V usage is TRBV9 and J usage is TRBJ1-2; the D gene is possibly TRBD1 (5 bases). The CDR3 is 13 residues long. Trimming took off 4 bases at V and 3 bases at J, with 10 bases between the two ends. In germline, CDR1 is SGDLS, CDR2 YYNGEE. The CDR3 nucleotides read TGTGCCAGCAGCTCCCGGGGGGACTATGGCTACACCTTC. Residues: CASSSRGDYGYTF.

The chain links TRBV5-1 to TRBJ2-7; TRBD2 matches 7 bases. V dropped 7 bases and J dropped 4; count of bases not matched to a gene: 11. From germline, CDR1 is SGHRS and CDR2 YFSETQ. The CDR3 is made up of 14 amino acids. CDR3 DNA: TGCGCCAGCGGAACGGGAGGTAACCGATACGAGCAGTACTTC. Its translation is CASGTGGNRYEQYF.

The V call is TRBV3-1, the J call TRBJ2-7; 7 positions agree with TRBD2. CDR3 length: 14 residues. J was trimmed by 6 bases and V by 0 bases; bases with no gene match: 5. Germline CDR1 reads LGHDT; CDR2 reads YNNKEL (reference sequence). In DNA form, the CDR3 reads TGTGCCAGCAGCCAAGATCTCGAGCGGGGCGAGCAGTACTTC. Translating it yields CASSQDLERGEQYF.